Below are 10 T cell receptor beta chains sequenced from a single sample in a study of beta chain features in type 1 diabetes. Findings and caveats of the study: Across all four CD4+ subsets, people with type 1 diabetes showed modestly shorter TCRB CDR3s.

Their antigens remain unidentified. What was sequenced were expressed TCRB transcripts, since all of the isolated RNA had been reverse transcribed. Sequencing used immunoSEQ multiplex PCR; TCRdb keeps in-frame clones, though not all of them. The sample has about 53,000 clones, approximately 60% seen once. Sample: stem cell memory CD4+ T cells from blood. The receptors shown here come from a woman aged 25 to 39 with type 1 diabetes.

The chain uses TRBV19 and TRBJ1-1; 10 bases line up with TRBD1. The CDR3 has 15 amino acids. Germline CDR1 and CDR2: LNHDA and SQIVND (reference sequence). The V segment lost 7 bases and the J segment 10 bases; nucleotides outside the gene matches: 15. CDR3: CASKVTPGQGTRAFF. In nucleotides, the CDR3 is TGTGCCAGTAAGGTCACTCCGGGACAGGGGACTCGAGCTTTCTTT.

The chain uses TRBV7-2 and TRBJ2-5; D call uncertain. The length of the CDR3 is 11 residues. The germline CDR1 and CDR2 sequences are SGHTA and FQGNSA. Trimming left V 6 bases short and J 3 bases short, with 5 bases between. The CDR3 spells CASSTEETQYF. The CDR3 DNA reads TGTGCCAGCAGTACTGAAGAGACCCAGTACTTC.

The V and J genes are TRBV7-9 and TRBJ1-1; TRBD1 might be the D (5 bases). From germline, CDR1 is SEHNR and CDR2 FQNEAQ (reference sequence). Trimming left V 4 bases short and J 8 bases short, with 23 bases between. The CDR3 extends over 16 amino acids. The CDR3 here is CASSYLSGRDSAEAFF. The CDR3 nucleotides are TGTGCCAGCAGCTACCTGAGCGGCAGGGACTCGGCGGAAGCTTTCTTT.

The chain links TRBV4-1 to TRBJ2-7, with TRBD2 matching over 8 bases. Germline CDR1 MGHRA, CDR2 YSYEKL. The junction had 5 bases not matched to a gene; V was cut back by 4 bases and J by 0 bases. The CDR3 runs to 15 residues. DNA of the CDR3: TGCGCCAGCAGCCGCCCCGGGACTAGCTCCTACGAGCAGTACTTC. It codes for CASSRPGTSSYEQYF.

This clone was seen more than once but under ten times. The CDR3 DNA sequence: TGTGCCAGCAGCCCGGCAGGGTACCGGACCTACGAGCAGTACTTC. It specifies CASSPAGYRTYEQYF. The rearrangement uses TRBV28 and TRBJ2-7; tentative D call: TRBD1 (5 bases). Trimming took off 6 bases at V and 2 bases at J, with 17 bases between the two ends. CDR1 is MDHEN and CDR2 is SYDVKM in the germline V gene. The CDR3 spans 15 residues.

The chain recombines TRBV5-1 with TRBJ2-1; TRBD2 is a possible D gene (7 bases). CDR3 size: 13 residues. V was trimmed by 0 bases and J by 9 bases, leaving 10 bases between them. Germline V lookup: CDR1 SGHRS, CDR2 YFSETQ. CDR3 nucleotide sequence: TGCGCCAGCAGCTTGGCAGGGGAGGGTGAGCAGTTCTTC. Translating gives CASSLAGEGEQFF.

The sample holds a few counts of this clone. CDR3 nucleotides: TGTGCCACCAGCAGAACTCCCGGGACTAGCGGGAGGCTAGGCGAGACCCAGTACTTC. Amino acid sequence: CATSRTPGTSGRLGETQYF. The chain has TRBV15 and TRBJ2-5, with 15 nucleotides matching TRBD2. V dropped 2 bases and J dropped 5; count of bases not matched to a gene: 12. The length of the CDR3 is 19 residues. The germline V gene has CDR1 LNHNV and CDR2 YYDKDF (reference sequence).

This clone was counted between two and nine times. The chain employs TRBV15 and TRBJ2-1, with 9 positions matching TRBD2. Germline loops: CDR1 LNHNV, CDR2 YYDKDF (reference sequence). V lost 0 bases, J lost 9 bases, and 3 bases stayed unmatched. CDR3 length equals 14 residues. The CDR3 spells CATSREQTSGEQFF. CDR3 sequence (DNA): TGTGCCACCAGCAGAGAGCAGACTAGCGGTGAGCAGTTCTTC.

CDR3 residues: CASSGAGGPSDTQYF. The CDR3 nucleotides read TGCGCCAGCAGTGGAGCGGGAGGGCCCTCAGATACGCAGTATTTT. This chain connects TRBV10-1 to TRBJ2-3, with TRBD2 matching 10 bases. The CDR3 runs to 15 residues. V was pared by 4 bases and J by 4 bases, with 5 bases of the junction left unmatched. Germline lookup yields CDR1 WNHNN and CDR2 SYGVQD (reference sequence).

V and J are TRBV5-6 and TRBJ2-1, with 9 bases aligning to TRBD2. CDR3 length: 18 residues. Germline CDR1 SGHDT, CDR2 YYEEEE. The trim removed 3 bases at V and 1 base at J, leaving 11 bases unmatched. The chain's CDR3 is CASSSFGGRAGSYNEQFF. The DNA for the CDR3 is TGTGCCAGCAGCTCATTTGGCGGGAGGGCCGGATCCTACAATGAGCAGTTCTTC.